The clone carrying this TCR beta chain was detected once. Data came from immunoSEQ multiplex PCR; TCRdb stores just in-frame clones and leaves some out. This table has 350,000 to 400,000 clones, 86% appearing once. The entry originates in a study of blood T cell repertoires in COVID-19. The CDR3 contains 12 residues. Germline CDR1 reads GTSNPN; CDR2 reads SVGIG (reference sequence). Germline trimming cut 3 bases from V and 14 bases from J; bases unmatched to any gene: 5. The specimen sequenced was peripheral blood. V and J are TRBV30 and TRBJ1-4; 11 bases align to TRBD1. The source of this sequence is a woman aged 55-69 years with COVID-19, enrolled during active disease. The CDR3 DNA reads TGTGCCTGGAGAGATTGGACAGGGGGCCTGTTTTTT. Protein: CAWRDWTGGLFF.